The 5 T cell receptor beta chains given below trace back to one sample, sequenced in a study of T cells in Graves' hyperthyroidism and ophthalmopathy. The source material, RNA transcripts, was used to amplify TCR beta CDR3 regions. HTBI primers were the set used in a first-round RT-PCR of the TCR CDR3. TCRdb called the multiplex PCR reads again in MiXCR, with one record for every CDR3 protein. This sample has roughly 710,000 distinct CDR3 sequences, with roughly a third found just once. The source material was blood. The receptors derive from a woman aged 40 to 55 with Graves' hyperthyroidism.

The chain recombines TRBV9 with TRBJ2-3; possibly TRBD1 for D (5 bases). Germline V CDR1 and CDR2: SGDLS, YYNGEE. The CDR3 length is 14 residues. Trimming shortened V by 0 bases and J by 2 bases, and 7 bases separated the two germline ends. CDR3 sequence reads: CASSVDRFTDTQYF. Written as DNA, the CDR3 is TGTGCCAGCAGCGTAGACAGGTTCACAGATACGCAGTATTTT.

CDR3 protein: CSAQTGRRPNEKLFF. CDR3 in DNA: TGCAGTGCTCAGACGGGCCGGAGGCCGAATGAAAAACTGTTTTTT. The rearrangement links TRBV20-1 to TRBJ1-4; D gene ambiguous. Per the germline V gene, CDR1 is DFQATT and CDR2 is SNEGSKA (reference sequence). The CDR3 has 15 residues. Trimming cost V 5 bases and J 5 bases, with 18 bases left between them.

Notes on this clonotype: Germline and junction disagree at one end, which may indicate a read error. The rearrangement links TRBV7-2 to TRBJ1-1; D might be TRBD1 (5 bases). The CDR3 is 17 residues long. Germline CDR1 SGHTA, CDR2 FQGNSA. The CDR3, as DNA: TGCGCCAGCAGCCAAGAAAGGGGCTTCCAGCCACCACCTGAAGCTTTCTTT. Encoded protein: CASSQERGFQPPPEAFF.

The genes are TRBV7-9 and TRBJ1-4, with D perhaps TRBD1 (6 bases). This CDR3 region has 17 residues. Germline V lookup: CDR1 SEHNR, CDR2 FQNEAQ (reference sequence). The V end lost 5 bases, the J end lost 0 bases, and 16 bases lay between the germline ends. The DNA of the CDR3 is TGTGCCAGCAGCCCGGTGGGGGGCAGTGCAACTAATGAAAAACTGTTTTTT. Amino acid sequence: CASSPVGGSATNEKLFF.

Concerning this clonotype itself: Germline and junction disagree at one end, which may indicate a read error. The CDR3 reads CASSLLAGANGELFF. Written as DNA, the CDR3 is TGTGCCAGCAGTTTATTAGCGGGAGCAAACGGGGAGCTGTTTTTT. The V and J genes are TRBV10-3 and TRBJ2-2; 9 bases are shared with TRBD2. This CDR3 has 15 residues. Germline V gene lookup returns CDR1 ENHRY and CDR2 SYGVKD.